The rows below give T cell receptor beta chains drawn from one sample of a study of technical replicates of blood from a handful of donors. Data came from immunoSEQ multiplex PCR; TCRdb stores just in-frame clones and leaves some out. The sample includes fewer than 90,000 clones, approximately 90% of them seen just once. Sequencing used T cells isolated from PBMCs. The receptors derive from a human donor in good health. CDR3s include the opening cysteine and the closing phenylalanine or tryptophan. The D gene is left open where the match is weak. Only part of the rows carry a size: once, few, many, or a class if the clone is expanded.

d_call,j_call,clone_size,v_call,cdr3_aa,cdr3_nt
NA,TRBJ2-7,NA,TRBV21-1,CASSKTRGKYEQYF,TGTGCCAGCAGCAAAACCAGGGGCAAGTACGAGCAGTACTTC
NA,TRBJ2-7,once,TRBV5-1,CASRGDSYEQYF,TGCGCCAGCAGAGGGGACTCCTACGAGCAGTACTTC
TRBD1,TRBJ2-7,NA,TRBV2,CASSGGQGAQYF,TGTGCCAGCAGTGGGGGACAGGGGGCGCAGTACTTC
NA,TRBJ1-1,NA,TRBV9,CASSAATGNTEAFF,TGTGCCAGCAGCGCGGCCACAGGGAACACTGAAGCTTTCTTT
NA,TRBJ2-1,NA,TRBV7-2,CASSLVPSSYNEQFF,TGTGCCAGCAGCTTAGTACCGAGCTCCTACAATGAGCAGTTCTTC
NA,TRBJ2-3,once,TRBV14,CASSQEEVRGPDTQYF,TGTGCCAGCAGCCAAGAGGAAGTCAGGGGCCCAGATACGCAGTATTTT
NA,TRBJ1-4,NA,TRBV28,CASGTGNEKLFF,TGTGCCAGCGGCACAGGGAATGAAAAACTGTTTTTT
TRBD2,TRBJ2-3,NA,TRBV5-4,CASSLSGREDTQYF,TGTGCCAGCAGCTTAAGCGGGAGGGAGGATACGCAGTATTTT
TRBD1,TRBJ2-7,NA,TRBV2,CASSEATGVVEQYF,TGTGCCAGCAGTGAGGCGACAGGGGTTGTCGAGCAGTACTTC
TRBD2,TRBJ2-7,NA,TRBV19,CASSIGLADYEQYF,TGTGCCAGTAGTATAGGACTAGCGGACTACGAGCAGTACTTC
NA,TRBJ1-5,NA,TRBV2,CASSVNQGDQPQHF,TGTGCCAGCAGTGTTAATCAAGGGGATCAGCCCCAGCATTTT
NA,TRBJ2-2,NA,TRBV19,CASSLARDSPNTGELFF,TGTGCCAGTAGTTTAGCCCGGGACTCCCCGAACACCGGGGAGCTGTTTTTT